These T cell receptor beta chains were read from a single sample in a study of a mutant IDH1 vaccine in newly diagnosed glioma. Method: immunoSEQ multiplex PCR; TCRdb's copy keeps in-frame clones and lacks some. The table has 41,000 or so clones, over 70% seen once; the top ten hold roughly 6.3%. These receptors have no known antigen. Sequenced here: PBMCs, sampled from a glioma patient whose treatment included an IDH1 peptide vaccine. The receptors derive from a woman aged 40 to 49 with glioma. Some clones in this sample may be carry-over from other donors' samples. CDR3s leave out the opening cysteine and the closing phenylalanine or tryptophan.

J gene: TRBJ1-5; V gene: TRBV5-6; CDR3 length: 12; CDR3 protein: ASSLGGEAQPQH
J gene: TRBJ2-7; V gene: TRBV5-1; CDR3 length: 12; CDR3 protein: ASSLRRSSYEQY
J gene: TRBJ2-7; V gene: TRBV7-2; CDR3 length: 12; CDR3 protein: ASSLRASLHEQY
J gene: TRBJ1-4; V gene: TRBV29-1; CDR3 length: 9; CDR3 protein: SVTRNEKLF
J gene: TRBJ1-5; V gene: TRBV5-4; CDR3 length: 14; CDR3 protein: ASRLDRGPRNQPQH
J gene: TRBJ1-1; V gene: TRBV20-1; CDR3 length: 9; CDR3 protein: SAKMNTEAF
J gene: TRBJ1-2; V gene: TRBV7-8; CDR3 length: 11; CDR3 protein: ASTSGSWRGYT
J gene: TRBJ2-7; V gene: TRBV5-1; CDR3 length: 11; CDR3 protein: ASSLGLIAEQY
J gene: TRBJ2-3; V gene: TRBV9; CDR3 length: 10; CDR3 protein: ASSAITDTQY
J gene: TRBJ1-2; V gene: TRBV7-9; CDR3 length: 10; CDR3 protein: ASSLDRYGYT
J gene: TRBJ1-1; V gene: TRBV6-1; CDR3 length: 11; CDR3 protein: ASSWGQNTEAF
J gene: TRBJ1-1; V gene: TRBV19; CDR3 length: 12; CDR3 protein: ASRPSDSNTEAF
J gene: TRBJ1-1; V gene: TRBV2; CDR3 length: 13; CDR3 protein: ASREGRGGNTEAF
J gene: TRBJ2-7; V gene: TRBV28; CDR3 length: 13; CDR3 protein: ASRESDTASYEQY
J gene: TRBJ2-3; V gene: TRBV4-3; CDR3 length: 13; CDR3 protein: ASSQSALGTDTQY
J gene: TRBJ2-1; V gene: TRBV6-1; CDR3 length: 12; CDR3 protein: ASILGTGAVEQF
J gene: TRBJ2-6; V gene: TRBV19; CDR3 length: 14; CDR3 protein: ASSIVQTSGANVLT
J gene: TRBJ1-1; V gene: TRBV29-1; CDR3 length: 10; CDR3 protein: SVGTYESEAF
J gene: TRBJ2-3; V gene: TRBV29-1; CDR3 length: 11; CDR3 protein: SARGTSGDTQY
J gene: TRBJ1-2; V gene: TRBV6-5; CDR3 length: 13; CDR3 protein: ASSYLTGGGYGYT
J gene: TRBJ1-5; V gene: TRBV7-6; CDR3 length: 13; CDR3 protein: ASSLESGSNQPQH
J gene: TRBJ1-5; V gene: TRBV4-1; CDR3 length: 15; CDR3 protein: ASSQLDLLPSNQPQH
J gene: TRBJ2-2; V gene: TRBV4-3; CDR3 length: 14; CDR3 protein: ASSQDSPGGIGELF
J gene: TRBJ2-1; V gene: TRBV30; CDR3 length: 10; CDR3 protein: AWSVRGGEQF
J gene: TRBJ2-7; V gene: TRBV2; CDR3 length: 12; CDR3 protein: ASKLEGIGYEQY
J gene: TRBJ2-7; V gene: TRBV6-4; CDR3 length: 11; CDR3 protein: ASSGGGSYEQY
J gene: TRBJ2-5; V gene: TRBV15; CDR3 length: 11; CDR3 protein: ATSNSGEETQY
J gene: TRBJ2-4; V gene: TRBV5-1; CDR3 length: 13; CDR3 protein: ASSLEVGAVNIQY
J gene: TRBJ1-3; V gene: TRBV5-1; CDR3 length: 16; CDR3 protein: ASSPRFDRGFSGNTIY
J gene: TRBJ1-1; V gene: TRBV9; CDR3 length: 13; CDR3 protein: ASSVEFGGGTEAF
J gene: TRBJ2-7; V gene: TRBV5-1; CDR3 length: 12; CDR3 protein: ASSFDSLREEQY
J gene: TRBJ1-1; V gene: TRBV6-1; CDR3 length: 9; CDR3 protein: ASWENTEAF
J gene: TRBJ1-1; V gene: TRBV11-3; CDR3 length: 13; CDR3 protein: ASSAKIGQNTEAF
J gene: TRBJ1-5; V gene: TRBV7-2; CDR3 length: 13; CDR3 protein: ASSLAGQGWQPQH
J gene: TRBJ1-2; V gene: TRBV4-3; CDR3 length: 13; CDR3 protein: ASSQDWGRDYGYT
J gene: TRBJ1-2; V gene: TRBV7-2; CDR3 length: 11; CDR3 protein: ASSLPVGYGYT
J gene: TRBJ1-1; V gene: TRBV20-1; CDR3 length: 8; CDR3 protein: SASYTEAF
J gene: TRBJ1-5; V gene: TRBV2; CDR3 length: 12; CDR3 protein: ASSLDGLQGPQH
J gene: TRBJ2-3; V gene: TRBV5-1; CDR3 length: 12; CDR3 protein: ASASGTSSDTQY
J gene: TRBJ1-4; V gene: TRBV4-1; CDR3 length: 14; CDR3 protein: ASSPTGGPTNEKLF
J gene: TRBJ2-2; V gene: TRBV4-2; CDR3 length: 16; CDR3 protein: ASSQERGGGGNTGELF
J gene: TRBJ2-5; V gene: TRBV5-1; CDR3 length: 11; CDR3 protein: ASRVADQETQY
J gene: TRBJ1-2; V gene: TRBV15; CDR3 length: 17; CDR3 protein: ATSRDEGRANIFNYDYT
J gene: TRBJ1-1; V gene: TRBV4-3; CDR3 length: 10; CDR3 protein: ASSQVEGKAF
J gene: TRBJ1-1; V gene: TRBV19; CDR3 length: 11; CDR3 protein: ASSIQGSTEAF
J gene: TRBJ1-1; V gene: TRBV18; CDR3 length: 13; CDR3 protein: ASSPGQGANTEAF
J gene: TRBJ1-1; V gene: TRBV5-1; CDR3 length: 13; CDR3 protein: ASSLEGVMNTEAF
J gene: TRBJ2-3; V gene: TRBV9; CDR3 length: 13; CDR3 protein: ASSAQLTSTDTQY
J gene: TRBJ1-5; V gene: TRBV19; CDR3 length: 14; CDR3 protein: ASSATGGIGNQPQH
J gene: TRBJ1-3; V gene: TRBV7-9; CDR3 length: 14; CDR3 protein: ASSSSGYRPGNTIY
J gene: TRBJ1-5; V gene: TRBV27; CDR3 length: 15; CDR3 protein: ASSFTTILKSNQPQH
J gene: TRBJ2-5; V gene: TRBV18; CDR3 length: 9; CDR3 protein: ASSSKETQY
J gene: TRBJ2-7; V gene: TRBV28; CDR3 length: 15; CDR3 protein: ASSLWTLAGGPGEQY
J gene: TRBJ2-3; V gene: TRBV4-1; CDR3 length: 15; CDR3 protein: ASSQGPGTSGTDTQY
J gene: TRBJ2-3; V gene: TRBV2; CDR3 length: 12; CDR3 protein: ASSPRATTDTQY
J gene: TRBJ2-5; V gene: TRBV5-6; CDR3 length: 12; CDR3 protein: ASSPPTGRATQY
J gene: TRBJ1-6; V gene: TRBV6-5; CDR3 length: 12; CDR3 protein: ASSYFGGSSPLH
J gene: TRBJ2-1; V gene: TRBV19; CDR3 length: 11; CDR3 protein: ATTPRTYNEQF
J gene: TRBJ2-1; V gene: TRBV5-5; CDR3 length: 13; CDR3 protein: ASSPDRGGYNEQF